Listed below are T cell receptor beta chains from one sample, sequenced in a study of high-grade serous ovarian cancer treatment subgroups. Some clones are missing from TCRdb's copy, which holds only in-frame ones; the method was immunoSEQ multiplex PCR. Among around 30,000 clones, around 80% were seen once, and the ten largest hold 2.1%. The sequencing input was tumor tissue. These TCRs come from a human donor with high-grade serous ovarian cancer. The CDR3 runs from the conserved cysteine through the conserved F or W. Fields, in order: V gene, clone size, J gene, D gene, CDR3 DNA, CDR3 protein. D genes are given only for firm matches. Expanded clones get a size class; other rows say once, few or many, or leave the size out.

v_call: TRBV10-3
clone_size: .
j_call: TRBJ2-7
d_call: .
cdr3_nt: TGTGCCATCATGGCTGCAGGTTTAGGCGAGCAGTACTTC
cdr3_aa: CAIMAAGLGEQYF

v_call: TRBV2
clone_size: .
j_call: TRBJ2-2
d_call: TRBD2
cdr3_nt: TGTGCCAGCAAAGCGGGAGGGCCCGGGGAGCTGTTTTTT
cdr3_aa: CASKAGGPGELFF

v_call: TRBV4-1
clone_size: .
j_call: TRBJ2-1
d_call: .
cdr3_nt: TGCGCCAGCAGCCAAGAACCTACGGTCAATGAGCAGTTCTTC
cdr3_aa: CASSQEPTVNEQFF

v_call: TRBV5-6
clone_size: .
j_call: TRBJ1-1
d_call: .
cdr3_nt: TGTGCCAGCAGCTTGGTCGGCCGTGGGGCTACTGAAGCTTTCTTT
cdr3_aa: CASSLVGRGATEAFF

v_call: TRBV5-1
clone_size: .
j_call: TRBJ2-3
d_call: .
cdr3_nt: TGCGCCAGCAGCCCCAGTGGAGCCCCAGATACGCAGTATTTT
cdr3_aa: CASSPSGAPDTQYF

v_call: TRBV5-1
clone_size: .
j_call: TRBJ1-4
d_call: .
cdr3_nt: TGCGCCAGCAGCTTGGGCCGGGGGCGCGACGAAAAACTGTTTTTT
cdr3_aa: CASSLGRGRDEKLFF

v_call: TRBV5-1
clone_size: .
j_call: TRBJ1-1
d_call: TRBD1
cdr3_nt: TGCGCCACCAGGACAGGGGTGAACACTGAAGCTTTCTTT
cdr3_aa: CATRTGVNTEAFF

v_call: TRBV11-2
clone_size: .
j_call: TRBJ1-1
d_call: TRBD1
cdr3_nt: TGTGCCAGCAGCTTACAGGGGGCGCACACTGAAGCTTTCTTT
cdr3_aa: CASSLQGAHTEAFF

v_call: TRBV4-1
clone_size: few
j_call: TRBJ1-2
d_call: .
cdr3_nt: TGCGCCAGCAGCCAAGAACTAGGCTACACCTTC
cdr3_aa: CASSQELGYTF

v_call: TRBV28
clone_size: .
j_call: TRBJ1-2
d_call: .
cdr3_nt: TGTGCCAGCAGTCTTCAGCTCTATGGCTACACCTTC
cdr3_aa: CASSLQLYGYTF

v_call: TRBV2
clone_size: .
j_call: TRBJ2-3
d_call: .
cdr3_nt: TGTGCCACCCTAGCAGGAGATACGCAGTATTTT
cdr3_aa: CATLAGDTQYF

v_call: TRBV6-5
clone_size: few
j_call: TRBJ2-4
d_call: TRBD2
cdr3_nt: TGTGCCAGCAGTTACGGGACTAGCGGGACGAACATTCAGTACTTC
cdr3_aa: CASSYGTSGTNIQYF

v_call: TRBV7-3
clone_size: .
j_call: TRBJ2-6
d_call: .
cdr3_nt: TGTGCCAGCAGCGCCCTCGGATCTGGGGCCAACGTCCTGACTTTC
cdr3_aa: CASSALGSGANVLTF

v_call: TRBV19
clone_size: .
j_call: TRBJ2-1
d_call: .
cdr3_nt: TGTGCCAGTAGATCGCAGAGCTCCTACAATGAGCAGTTCTTC
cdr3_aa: CASRSQSSYNEQFF

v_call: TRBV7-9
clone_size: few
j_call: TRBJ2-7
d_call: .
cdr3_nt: TGTGCCAGCAGCTTAGAGGAGGGGGGCGAGCAGTACTTC
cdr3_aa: CASSLEEGGEQYF

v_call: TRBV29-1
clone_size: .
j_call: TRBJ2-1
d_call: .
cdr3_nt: TGCAGCGTCAGGGGGGGAATCTCCTACAATGAGCAGTTCTTC
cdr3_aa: CSVRGGISYNEQFF

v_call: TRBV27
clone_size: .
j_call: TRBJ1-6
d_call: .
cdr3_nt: TGTGCCAGCAGCGACGGATTAGATTCACCCCTCCACTTT
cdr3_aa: CASSDGLDSPLHF

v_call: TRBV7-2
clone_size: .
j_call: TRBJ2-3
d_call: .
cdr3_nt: TGTGCCAGCAGCTTAGCGGCGGATAGGGGCCGACCACAGTATTTT
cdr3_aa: CASSLAADRGRPQYF

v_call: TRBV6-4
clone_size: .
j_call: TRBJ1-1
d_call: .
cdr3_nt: TGTGCCAGCAGTCGGGCGATGAACACTGAAGCTTTCTTT
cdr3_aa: CASSRAMNTEAFF

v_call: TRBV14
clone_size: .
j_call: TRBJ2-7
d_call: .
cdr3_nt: TGTGCCAGCAGCCAGGGGCAGGGGACCTACGAGCAGTACTTC
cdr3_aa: CASSQGQGTYEQYF

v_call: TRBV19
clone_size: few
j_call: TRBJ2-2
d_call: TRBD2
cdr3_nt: TGTGCCAGTACCACTAGCGGGAGGCTTTCGGGGGAGCTGTTTTTT
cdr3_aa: CASTTSGRLSGELFF

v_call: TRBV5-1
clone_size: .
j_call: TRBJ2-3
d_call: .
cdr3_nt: TGCGCCAGCAGCTCAGCCCTCTTAGCTGATACGCAGTATTTT
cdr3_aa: CASSSALLADTQYF

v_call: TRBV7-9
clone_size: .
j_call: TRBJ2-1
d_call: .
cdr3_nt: TGTGCCAGCAGCTTAGGGAATGAGCAGTTCTTC
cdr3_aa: CASSLGNEQFF

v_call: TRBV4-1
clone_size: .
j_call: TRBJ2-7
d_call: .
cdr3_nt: TGCGCCAGCAGCCAAGAGCTTATGCGGGGCTTCTCCTACGAGCAGTACTTC
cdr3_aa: CASSQELMRGFSYEQYF

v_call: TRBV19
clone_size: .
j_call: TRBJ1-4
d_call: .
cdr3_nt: TGTGCCAGTAGGGACAGTAATGAAAAACTGTTTTTT
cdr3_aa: CASRDSNEKLFF

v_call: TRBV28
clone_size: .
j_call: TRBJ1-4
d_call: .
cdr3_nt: TGTGCCAGCAGTTTACAGGGAAGGAGGGAAAAACTGTTTTTT
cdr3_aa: CASSLQGRREKLFF

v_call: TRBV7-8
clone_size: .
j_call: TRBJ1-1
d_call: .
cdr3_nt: TGTGCCAGCAGCTTAAGGCGGGGGAGAAACACTGAAGCTTTCTTT
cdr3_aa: CASSLRRGRNTEAFF

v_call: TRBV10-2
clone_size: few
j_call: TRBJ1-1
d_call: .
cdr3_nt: TGCGCCAGCAGGCCCACTGGAGGGGAGGCTGAAGCTTTCTTT
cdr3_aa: CASRPTGGEAEAFF

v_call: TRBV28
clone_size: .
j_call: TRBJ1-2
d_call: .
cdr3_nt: TGTGCCAGCAGTTTAAGTTCGGGGGGCGGAGGCTACACCTTC
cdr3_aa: CASSLSSGGGGYTF

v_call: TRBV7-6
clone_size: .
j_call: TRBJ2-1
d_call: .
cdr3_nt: TGTGCCAGCAGCTTAGCATTGGAAGCTAATGAGCAGTTCTTC
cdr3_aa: CASSLALEANEQFF

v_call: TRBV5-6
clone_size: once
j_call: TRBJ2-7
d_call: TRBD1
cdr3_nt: TGTGCCAGCAGCTTATTTCAGGGGGCCAACGAGCAGTACTTC
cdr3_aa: CASSLFQGANEQYF

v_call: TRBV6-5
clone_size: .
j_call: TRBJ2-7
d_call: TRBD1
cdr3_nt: TGTGCCAGCAGTTACAGGGGGCGCAACGAGCAGTACTTC
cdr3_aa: CASSYRGRNEQYF

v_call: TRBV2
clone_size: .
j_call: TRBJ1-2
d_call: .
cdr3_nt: TGTGCCAGCAGGGGACCCTCTGGCTATGGCTACACCTTC
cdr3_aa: CASRGPSGYGYTF

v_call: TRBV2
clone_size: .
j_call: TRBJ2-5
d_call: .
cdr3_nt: TGTGCCAGCAGCGAGGTCGGGGTCCAAGAGACCCAGTACTTC
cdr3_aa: CASSEVGVQETQYF

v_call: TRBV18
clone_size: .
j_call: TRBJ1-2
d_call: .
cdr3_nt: TGTGCCAGCTCACCCTCGACAGGTGCTAATAGCTACACCTTC
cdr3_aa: CASSPSTGANSYTF

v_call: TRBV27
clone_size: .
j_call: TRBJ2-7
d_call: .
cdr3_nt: TGTGCCAGCACGTCCGGGACGCCACTCTACGAGCAGTACTTC
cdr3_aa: CASTSGTPLYEQYF

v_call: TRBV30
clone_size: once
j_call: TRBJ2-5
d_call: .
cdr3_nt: TGTGCCTGGAGTGTTGGAAGAGCTTCCCAGTACTTC
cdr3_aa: CAWSVGRASQYF

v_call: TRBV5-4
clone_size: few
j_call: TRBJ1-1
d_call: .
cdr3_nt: TGTGCCAGCAGCTTTTCAGGGAACGCTGAAGCTTTCTTT
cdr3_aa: CASSFSGNAEAFF

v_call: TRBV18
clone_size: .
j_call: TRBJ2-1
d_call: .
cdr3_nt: TGTGCCAGCTCACCACTAGTACCGAATGAGCAGTTCTTC
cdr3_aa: CASSPLVPNEQFF

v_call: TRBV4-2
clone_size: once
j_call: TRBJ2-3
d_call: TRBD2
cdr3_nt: TGTGCCAGCAGCCAAGAATATACTAGCGGGTCAGATACGCAGTATTTT
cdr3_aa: CASSQEYTSGSDTQYF

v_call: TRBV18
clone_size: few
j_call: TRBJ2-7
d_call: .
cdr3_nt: TGTGCCAGCTCACCAGACACCTACGAGCAGTACTTC
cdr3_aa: CASSPDTYEQYF

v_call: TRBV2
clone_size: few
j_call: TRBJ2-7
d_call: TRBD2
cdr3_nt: TGTGCCAGCAGTGATAGCGGGAGGTCCTACGAGCAGTACTTC
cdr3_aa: CASSDSGRSYEQYF

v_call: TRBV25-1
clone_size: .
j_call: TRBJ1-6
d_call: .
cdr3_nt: TGTGCCAGCAGTGACCCTTTTGGTTCACCCCTCCACTTT
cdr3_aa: CASSDPFGSPLHF

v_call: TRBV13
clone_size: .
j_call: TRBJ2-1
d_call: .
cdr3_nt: TGTGCCAGCAGCTTAGGGGCTAGCGTGCGTGATGAGCAGTTCTTC
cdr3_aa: CASSLGASVRDEQFF

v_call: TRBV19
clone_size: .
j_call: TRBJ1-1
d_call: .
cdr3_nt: TGTGCCAGTAGTATAGGGCCGAACACTGAAGCTTTCTTT
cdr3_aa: CASSIGPNTEAFF

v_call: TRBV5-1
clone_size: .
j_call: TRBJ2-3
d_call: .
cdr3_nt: TGCGCCAGCAGCTTGGGCGATACGCAGTATTTT
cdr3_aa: CASSLGDTQYF

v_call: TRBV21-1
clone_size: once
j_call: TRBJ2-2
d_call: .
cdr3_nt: TGTGCCAGCAGCCGCAGACAGGAAACCGGGGAGCTGTTTTTT
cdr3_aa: CASSRRQETGELFF

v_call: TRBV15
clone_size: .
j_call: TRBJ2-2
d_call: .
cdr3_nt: TGTGCCACCAGCAGAGATCTTCGCACCGGGGAGCTGTTTTTT
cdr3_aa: CATSRDLRTGELFF

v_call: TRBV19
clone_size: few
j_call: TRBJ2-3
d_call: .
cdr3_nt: TGTGCCAGTAGTATCGACAGCACAGATACGCAGTATTTT
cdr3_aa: CASSIDSTDTQYF

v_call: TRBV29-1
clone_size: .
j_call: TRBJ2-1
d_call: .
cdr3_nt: TGCAGCGTTGAGGGAGAACTGTTCAATGAGCAGTTCTTC
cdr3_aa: CSVEGELFNEQFF

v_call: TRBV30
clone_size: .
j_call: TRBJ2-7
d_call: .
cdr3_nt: TGTGCCTGGAGTGTCGGGGTGGGGACCTCCTACGAGCAGTACTTC
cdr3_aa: CAWSVGVGTSYEQYF

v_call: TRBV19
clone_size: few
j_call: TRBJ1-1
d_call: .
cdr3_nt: TGTGCCAGTAGCCGGGGGAAAGCTTTCTTT
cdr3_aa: CASSRGKAFF

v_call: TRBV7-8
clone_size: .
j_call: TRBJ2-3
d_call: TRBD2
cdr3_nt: TGTGCCAGCAGCTTAGAGCCAGCGGGAGGGGCAGATACGCAGTATTTT
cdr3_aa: CASSLEPAGGADTQYF

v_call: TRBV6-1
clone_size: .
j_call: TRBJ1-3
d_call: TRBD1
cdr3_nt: TGTGCCAGCAGCCAACAGGGGAGCTCTGGAAACACCATATATTTT
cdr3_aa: CASSQQGSSGNTIYF

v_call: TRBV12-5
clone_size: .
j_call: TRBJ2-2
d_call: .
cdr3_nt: TGTGCTAGTAGGGCTAGCCTCACCGGGGAGCTGTTTTTT
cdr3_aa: CASRASLTGELFF